These 17 T cell receptor beta chains were sequenced from one sample in a study of blood T cell repertoires in COVID-19. Using immunoSEQ multiplex PCR, the repertoire was profiled, and TCRdb retains in-frame clones only, with some absent. The table has some 400,000 clones, around 87% seen once; the top ten hold around 1.3%. Sequenced material: PBMCs or T cells enriched from blood (not recorded which). These TCRs come from a young man who had recovered from COVID-19.

The chain has TRBV12-5 and TRBJ2-7; TRBD2 matches 11 bases. The germline gives CDR1 LGHNT, CDR2 FRNRAP. J lost 4 bases, V lost 3 bases, and 5 bases had no gene match. The CDR3 is made up of 15 amino acids. CDR3 in DNA: TGTGCTAGTGGTTTCGTAGCGGGGGGGCAGTACGAGCAGTACTTC. As protein: CASGFVAGGQYEQYF.

The chain recombines TRBV11-2 with TRBJ2-5; no clear D. V was clipped by 3 bases and J by 1 base, with 6 bases between them. Germline CDR1 and CDR2: SGHAT and FQNNGV. This CDR3 spans 13 amino acids. The CDR3 region has the DNA TGTGCCAGCAGCTTCGGGTCCCAAGAGACCCAGTACTTC. Amino acids: CASSFGSQETQYF. The full variable domain, completed using reference TRBV11-2 and TRBJ2-5, is EAGVAQSPRYKIIEKRQSVAFWCNPISGHATLYWYQQILGQGPKLLIQFQNNGVVDDSQLPKDRFSAERLKGVDSTLKIQPAKLEDSAVYLCASSFGSQETQYFGPGTRLLVL.

The rearrangement uses TRBV4-1 and TRBJ1-1; no clear D. V was shortened by 7 bases and J by 0 bases, with 15 bases between the two germline ends. The germline V gene has CDR1 MGHRA and CDR2 YSYEKL. This CDR3 comprises 15 residues. The CDR3 loop reads CASTPDPGVNTEAFF. In DNA form, the CDR3 reads TGCGCCAGCACCCCGGACCCCGGGGTGAACACTGAAGCTTTCTTT.

This chain links TRBV19 with TRBJ1-5; 9 bases align to TRBD1. The CDR3 is 15 amino acids. The germline V gene encodes CDR1 LNHDA and CDR2 SQIVND (reference sequence). Trimming cost V 1 base and J 6 bases; bases outside gene matches: 4. The CDR3 bases are TGTGCCAGTAGTATAGGGGGGACAGGGCTTCAGCCCCAGCATTTT. It encodes CASSIGGTGLQPQHF.

The V and J genes are TRBV11-2 and TRBJ1-1; D might be TRBD1 (6 bases). CDR1 and CDR2 (germline): SGHAT, FQNNGV. With 2 bases removed from V and 6 bases from J, the gap between germline ends came to 13 bases. The CDR3 runs to 14 residues. CDR3 in DNA: TGTGCCAGCAGCTTACGGGACAATTTGGCTGAAGCTTTCTTT. Its translation is CASSLRDNLAEAFF.

CDR3 in DNA: TGTGCCAGCAGCAGGCGGACAGGGGTAGATTCACCCCTCCACTTT. This translates into CASSRRTGVDSPLHF. This rearrangement joins TRBV16 to TRBJ1-6; 9 bases agree with TRBD1. The CDR3 runs 15 residues. V lost 5 bases and J lost 8; bases outside the gene matches: 7. Germline V gene data show CDR1 as KGHSY and CDR2 as FQNENV.

This rearrangement joins TRBV29-1 to TRBJ1-4; 10 nucleotides align to TRBD1. The CDR3 contains 13 residues. Germline CDR1 reads SQVTM; CDR2 reads ANQGSEA. The V gene end was trimmed by 5 bases and the J gene end by 5 bases; junction bases not matched to a gene: 2. In nucleotides, the CDR3 is TGCAGCGTTCCGGGACAGGGGAATGAAAAACTGTTTTTT. The encoded protein is CSVPGQGNEKLFF.

The V gene is TRBV29-1, the J gene TRBJ1-2, with D unclear. Between the trimmed V and J ends, which lost 4 bases and 6 bases, there was a span of 3 bases. Germline V gives CDR1 SQVTM, CDR2 ANQGSEA. The length of the CDR3 is 9 residues. CDR3 bases: TGCAGCGTTGGTAATGGCTACACCTTC. This encodes CSVGNGYTF.

The chain links TRBV12-3 or TRBV12-4 to TRBJ1-2; TRBD1 aligns across 8 bases. V lost 6 bases to trimming and J lost 2 bases; unmatched junction nucleotides: 2. The CDR3 consists of 13 residues. CDR3 DNA: TGTGCCAGCAGGGACAGGGCCAACTATGGCTACACCTTC. Its protein product is CASRDRANYGYTF.

The chain links TRBV9 to TRBJ2-7; D remains unclear. The CDR3 extends over 13 amino acids. V lost 0 bases, J lost 3 bases, and 7 bases lay in between. CDR1 SGDLS and CDR2 YYNGEE come from the germline V gene. CDR3 sequence reads: CASSVVQNYEQYF. The DNA of the CDR3 is TGTGCCAGCAGCGTAGTACAGAACTACGAGCAGTACTTC.

The V and J genes are TRBV5-5 and TRBJ1-2, with TRBD1 matching over 11 bases. This CDR3 has 14 amino acids. Germline-derived CDR1 and CDR2 are SGHKS and YYEKEE (reference sequence). V shed 4 bases and J 5 bases; nucleotides not matched to a gene: 4. The CDR3 spells CASSGGTGGYGYTF. The CDR3 DNA is TGTGCCAGCAGCGGAGGGACAGGGGGATATGGCTACACCTTC.

The chain uses TRBV7-6 and TRBJ2-3, with D possibly matching TRBD1 (6 bases). Germline loops: CDR1 SGHVS, CDR2 FNYEAQ. Between the trimmed V and J ends, which lost 1 base and 5 bases, there was a span of 13 bases. The CDR3 has 15 residues. The DNA for the CDR3 is TGTGCCAGCAGCTTAGAGGTGGCAGGGGTAGATACGCAGTATTTT. It codes for CASSLEVAGVDTQYF.

J is TRBJ1-1 and V is TRBV5-8; TRBD1 might be the D (5 bases). The CDR3 has 16 amino acids. V was shortened by 7 bases and J by 0 bases, with 19 bases between the two germline ends. Looked up from germline, CDR1 is SGHTS and CDR2 is YDEGEE. The CDR3 is CASARGEGGVNTEAFF. The CDR3 DNA follows: TGTGCCAGCGCCCGGGGGGAAGGCGGCGTGAACACTGAAGCTTTCTTT. Using reference TRBV5-8 and TRBJ1-1 for the parts outside the CDR3, the full variable domain is EAGVTQSPTHLIKTRGQQATLRCSPISGHTSVYWYQQALGLGLQFLLWYDEGEERNRGNFPPRFSGRQFPNYSSELNVNALELEDSALYLCASARGEGGVNTEAFFGQGTRLTVV.

The CDR3 sequence: CATSDPRFHEQFF. The DNA for the CDR3 is TGTGCCACCAGTGATCCTAGATTCCATGAGCAGTTCTTC. This chain uses TRBV24-1 with TRBJ2-1; the D is unclear. Germline lookup yields CDR1 KGHDR and CDR2 SFDVKD. Between the trimmed V and J ends, which lost 3 bases and 8 bases, there was a span of 10 bases. This CDR3 has 13 residues.

A few counts support this clone. V and J are TRBV7-9 and TRBJ2-7, with 8 positions matching TRBD1. J lost 1 base, V lost 9 bases, and 8 bases had no gene match. CDR1 and CDR2 (germline): SEHNR, FQNEAQ (reference sequence). This CDR3 is built from 14 residues. Written as DNA, the CDR3 is TGTGCCAGTCAGGGGACAGGCACTTCCTACGAGCAGTACTTC. Encoded protein: CASQGTGTSYEQYF.

The V and J genes are TRBV18 and TRBJ1-2, with D unclear. The CDR3 loop spans 14 amino acids. Germline assignment: CDR1 KGHSH and CDR2 LQKENI. The germline V and J ends were trimmed by 0 bases and 8 bases, with 13 bases remaining between them. In DNA, the CDR3 is TGTGCCAGCTCACCACCATCTGGTATTGAGGGCTACACCTTC. Protein product: CASSPPSGIEGYTF.

This chain joins TRBV30 and TRBJ1-2; the D is unclear. This CDR3 region has 12 residues. Germline-derived CDR1 and CDR2 are GTSNPN and SVGIG (reference sequence). V gave up 1 base and J gave up 8 bases, with 11 bases separating them. The DNA for the CDR3 is TGTGCCTGGAGTGAGTCTAGGGAGGGCTACACCTTC. Amino acids: CAWSESREGYTF.